Listed here is a single TCR beta chain. No antigen is known for it. Qualities for individual bases were not recorded, and no much larger clone is one base off. These data originate in a study of persistence of HIV-infected CD4 T cells (TCRdb year 2020). With respect to the entire study: CMV- and HIV-1 Gag-responding CD4+ T cells were isolated from ART-treated individuals so that antigen-driven clonal expansion of HIV-1-infected cells could be examined. The median time the participants had spent on suppressive ART was less than 9 years. Peripheral blood samples of up to 180 mL were taken at multiple time points, with the exception of a couple of participants who underwent leukapheresis at a single time point. Proviral sequencing was used to assess clonality among infected cells, whereas TCRbeta sequencing gauged the clonality of all cells within each sorted population. The TCR cluster analysis across participants included roughly eight participants for CMV and over five participants for Gag.

Findings and caveats that apply to the study as a whole: Enrichment of degenerate expanded CDR3beta sequences was found in antigen-responding cells, suggesting convergent selection of CD4+ responses to CMV and Gag. TCR oligoclonality correlated with proviral oligoclonality within the same sorted populations. Bulk TCR analyses could not be restricted to the rare CMV-responding cells that actually carried HIV-1 proviruses. Few individuals were included in the study, and only a limited range of antigens was tested. Significantly lower TCRbeta richness was observed in CMV- and Gag-responding cells than in anti-CD3/anti-CD28-responding cells, and higher oligoclonality was observed in CMV-responding cells than in CD3/CD28-stimulated and Gag-responding cells.

The immunoSEQ hsTCRB assay version 4 in survey mode was used to sequence TCRbeta repertoires from genomic DNA. For TCRbeta sequencing, genomic DNA was diluted to approximately 9 ng/uL, with up to 1 ug used per sample. Regarding the original processing steps: Analysis of the TCRbeta data was done in ImmunoSeq Analyzer 3.0, and diversity was computed on productive nucleotide rearrangements. Using the Immunarch R package, the improved Chao index served to estimate lower-bound TCR diversity and the Gini coefficient served to estimate clonality. Different nucleotide rearrangements encoding the same CDR3beta amino acid sequence were treated as distinct clonotypes. Differential abundance analysis identified TCRbeta sequences significantly enriched in antigen-responding cells relative to anti-CD3/anti-CD28-activated cells. TCRs were clustered by predicted peptide-MHC specificity with GLIPH2, both within individual participants and across merged participant data sets. The table comes from immuneACCESS by way of TCRdb, which keeps in-frame sequences with V and J called. Part of the clones is missing from these tables; in studies checked, under half for an unresolved V gene and the rest for unknown reasons. V and J calls plus clone size are reproduced from that table; the DNA served to infer D and trimming. This sample gives roughly 41,000 clones in total; 80% of them show up just once. The ten largest make up 1.5% to 2% of the sample.

This specimen's treatment or condition label, per the study, means: suppressive antiretroviral therapy. Cells were stimulated with lysates of CMV-infected fibroblasts at 9.5 to 10 ug/mL. Nonresponding CD40L-negative CD69-negative CD45RO-high memory CD4+ T cells were sorted as memory populations depleted of antigen-responding cells. Participants were HIV-1-infected adults who started suppressive ART during chronic infection. Plasma HIV-1 RNA had been undetectable (below 50 copies/mL) in participants for at least 4 years. To be included, participants needed a CD4+ T cell count above 400 cells/uL and a positive CMV serology. Before stimulation, PBMCs were isolated using density centrifugation and depleted of CD8+ T cells. For roughly 17 hours, CD8-depleted PBMCs were stimulated with anti-CD28/CD49d costimulation, a CD40-blocking antibody, and enfuvirtide, which was added to prevent new infections. Cell sorting was performed on a Beckman Coulter MoFlo Legacy or XDP sorter, and dead cells were excluded with propidium iodide. The QIAamp DNA Mini Kit was used for genomic DNA extraction from samples above one million cells, and the Quick-DNA Microprep Kit was used otherwise.

Trimmed from V: 6 bases; trimmed from J: 6 bases; junction bases lacking a gene match: 2. CDR1 MNHEY and CDR2 SVGAGI were looked up in the germline V gene. The CDR3 measures 13 amino acids from cysteine to phenylalanine. Just the 39-base CDR3 DNA is kept, in frame starting at base 1. This specimen was CD4+ T cells sorted from PBMCs after approximately 19-hour stimulation, taken from a patient who received antiretroviral therapy. The cell subset or site label of this sample denotes: CD40L-CD69- CD45RO-high memory CD4 T cells not responding to CMV lysate. The sequence joins TRBV6-5 to TRBJ2-1; 10 bases in the middle match TRBD2. The receptor comes from an adult man with HIV who was CMV-seropositive. CDR3 loop: CASRWTSGNEQFF. DNA sequence: TGTGCCAGCAGATGGACTAGCGGCAATGAGCAGTTCTTC.